This T cell receptor (beta chain) was sequenced for a study of T-cell reconstitution after alpha-beta-depleted transplantation in children. CDR1 and CDR2 from the germline V gene are LGHNA and YSLEER. Between the trimmed V and J ends, which lost 2 bases and 2 bases, there was a span of 13 bases. CDR3 length: 15 residues. The TCRbeta library incorporated unique molecular identifiers. MiXCR was run by TCRdb on the PCR reads, yielding one entry per CDR3 protein. The sample shows about 340,000 distinct CDR3 sequences, about a tenth of them seen only once. The rearrangement links TRBV4-3 to TRBJ2-7, with D unresolved. This sequence originates from a human donor who donated a stem cell graft to a child with acute lymphoblastic leukemia. The specimen comprised PBMCs from the stem cell graft donor, sampled from the stem cell graft. The CDR3 protein is CASSQHNRGAYEQYF. In nucleotides, the CDR3 is TGCGCCAGCAGCCAACACAACCGTGGCGCCTACGAGCAGTACTTC.